This TCR beta chain was identified during a study of regulatory T cells in long-lasting Graves disease (dated by TCRdb to the early 2020s). At the level of the whole study: Persistent Graves' disease was defined as antithyroid drug treatment for over 5 years with persistently positive TSH receptor autoantibodies. This study used TCR sequencing and RNA sequencing of peripheral blood to compare persistent Graves' disease patients against newly diagnosed Graves' disease patients. The study was registered as a clinical trial and conducted in China. TCR sequencing covered 13 persistent and around 20 newly diagnosed Graves' disease patients, around 35 samples in total. In the clinical cohort, patients with persistent Graves' disease had used antithyroid drugs for an average of about 10.3 years.

Study-wide conclusions, independent of this receptor: Because the primary lesion, thyroid tissue, could not be accessed, the study looked at peripheral blood alone. Sequencing and analysis were limited to the TCR beta chain. Persistent Graves' disease patients showed lower TCR Shannon entropy and fewer highly expanded clones than newly diagnosed patients, suggesting clonal expansion. The authors noted that the small sample size was a limitation that may lower accuracy. Preferential use of TRBV28, TRBJ1-2 and TRBJ2-5 was observed in persistent disease, whereas TRBV20-1 and TRBJ2-1 were favored in newly diagnosed disease. Patients with persistent disease shared more public clonotypes (around 2,500) than newly diagnosed patients did (about 970).

The CDR3 spans 11 residues, from the cysteine through the phenylalanine. Kept here is only the CDR3 DNA, which spans 33 bases and is read in frame from base 1. At the junction V is shortened by 6 bases and J by 0 bases, with 3 bases in between. Per the germline V gene, ENHRY is the CDR1 and SYGVKD is the CDR2. This clonotype has a count of ten or more. Its binding antigen is unknown. A read error is possible here, since a much larger clone lies one base away. The label giving this sample's time point can be read as: persistent/refractory GD, antithyroid drugs over 5 years with positive TRAb. RNA was extracted from PBMCs in TRIzol for both TCR sequencing and RNA sequencing. Graves' disease was diagnosed according to American Thyroid Association guidelines. Patients were recruited from an endocrinology department in Xi'an, China. From each patient, approximately 10 milliliters of peripheral blood was collected into an EDTA anticoagulant tube. PBMCs were isolated by Ficoll Paque Plus density gradient separation without further T cell sorting. An Agilent 2100 Bioanalyzer and agarose gel were used to assess RNA quality, and a NanoDrop 2000 was used to measure RNA concentration.

The protocol used for the library was multiplex PCR. Instrument on record: Illumina HiSeq 4000. CDR3 regions were amplified by Arm-PCR with iRepertoire HTBI primers to construct TCR beta libraries. Gel purification was performed on PCR products prior to sequencing. The study's processing was this. Gene usage analysis of CDR3 amino acid clonotypes relied on the roughly 60 TRBV and over 13 TRBJ segments identified across samples. COPE and FqMerger were used to merge filtered high-quality paired reads into contigs. Contigs were aligned with BLAST to IMGT TRBV, TRBD and TRBJ reference genes, and CDR3 was defined per IMGT. Any clonotype with a frequency above 0.1% was counted as a highly expanded clone. Repertoire diversity was measured by Shannon entropy, and V-J evenness by the Gini coefficient. A clonotype was considered public if more than one individual shared it. TCRdb ran its own pipeline on the public reads, namely fastp trimming at Q25 and MiXCR clone calling, and kept in-frame beta chains. All rows with the same CDR3 protein become a single entry with the most common DNA and genes. The V and J calls shown here were made by TCRdb, not taken from the authors' results. The sample table lists about half a million distinct CDR3 sequences, around a fifth of them with a count of one. Together, the top ten hold 10% to 15% of the sample.

The sequence was collected from a female donor with Graves disease. Sequencing was performed on peripheral blood mononuclear cells (PBMCs), taken when the disease was refractory, from a patient treated with antithyroid drugs. The chain was built from TRBV10-3 and TRBJ2-7; the D gene cannot be resolved reliably. The base sequence is TGTGCCATCAGCTTCTCCTACGAGCAGTACTTC. It encodes CAISFSYEQYF.